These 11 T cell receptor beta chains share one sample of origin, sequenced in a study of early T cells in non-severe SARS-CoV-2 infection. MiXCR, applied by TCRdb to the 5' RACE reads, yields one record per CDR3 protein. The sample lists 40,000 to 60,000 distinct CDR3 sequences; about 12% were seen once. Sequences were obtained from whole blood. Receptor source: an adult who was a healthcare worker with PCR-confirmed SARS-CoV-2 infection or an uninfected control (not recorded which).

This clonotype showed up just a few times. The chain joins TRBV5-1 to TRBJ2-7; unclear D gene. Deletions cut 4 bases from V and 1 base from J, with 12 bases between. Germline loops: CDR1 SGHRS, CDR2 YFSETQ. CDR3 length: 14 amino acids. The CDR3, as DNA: TGCGCCAGCAGCCGATCGTATTCTTCCTACGAGCAGTACTTC. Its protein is CASSRSYSSYEQYF.

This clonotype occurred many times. The CDR3 here is CASSPDRLDGYTF. CDR3 in DNA: TGCGCCAGCAGCCCGGACAGACTGGATGGCTACACCTTC. The V call is TRBV5-1, the J call TRBJ1-2; D perhaps matches TRBD1 (6 bases). Trimming removed 4 bases from V and 6 bases from J, with 13 bases in between. This CDR3 region has 13 residues. Germline V gives CDR1 SGHRS, CDR2 YFSETQ. Filled out from reference TRBV5-1 and TRBJ1-2, the complete variable domain reads KAGVTQTPRYLIKTRGQQVTLSCSPISGHRSVSWYQQTPGQGLQFLFEYFSETQRNKGNFPGRFSGRQFSNSRSEMNVSTLELGDSALYLCASSPDRLDGYTFGSGTRLTVV.

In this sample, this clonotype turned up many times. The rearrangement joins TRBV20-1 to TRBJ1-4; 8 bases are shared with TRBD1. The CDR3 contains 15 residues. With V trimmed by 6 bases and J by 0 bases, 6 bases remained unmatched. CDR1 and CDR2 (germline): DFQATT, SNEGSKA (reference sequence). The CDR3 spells CSAPDRAPTNEKLFF. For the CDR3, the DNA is TGCAGTGCACCGGACAGGGCCCCAACTAATGAAAAACTGTTTTTT.

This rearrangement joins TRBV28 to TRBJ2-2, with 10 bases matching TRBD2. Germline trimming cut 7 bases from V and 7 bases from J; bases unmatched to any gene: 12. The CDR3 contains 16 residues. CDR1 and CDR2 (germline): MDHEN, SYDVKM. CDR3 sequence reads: CASKHSGTSDRGELFF. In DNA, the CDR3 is TGTGCCAGCAAGCACTCCGGGACTAGCGACCGCGGGGAGCTGTTTTTT.

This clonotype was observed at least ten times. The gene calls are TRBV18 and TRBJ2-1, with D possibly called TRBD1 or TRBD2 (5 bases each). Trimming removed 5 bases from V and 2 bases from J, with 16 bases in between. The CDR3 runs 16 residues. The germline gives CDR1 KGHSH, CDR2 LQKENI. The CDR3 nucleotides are TGTGCCAGCTCATCGTTCGGGGCGGGCACCTACAATGAGCAGTTCTTC. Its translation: CASSSFGAGTYNEQFF.

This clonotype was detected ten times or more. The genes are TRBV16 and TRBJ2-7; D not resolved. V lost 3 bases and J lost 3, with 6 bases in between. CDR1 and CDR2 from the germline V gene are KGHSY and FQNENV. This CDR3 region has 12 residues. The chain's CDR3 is CASSQTIYEQYF. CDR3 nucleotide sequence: TGTGCCAGCAGCCAGACGATCTACGAGCAGTACTTC.

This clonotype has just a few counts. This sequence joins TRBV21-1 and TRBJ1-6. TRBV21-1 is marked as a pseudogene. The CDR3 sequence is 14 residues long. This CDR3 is CASSKWVRNSPLHF. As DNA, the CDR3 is TGTGCCAGCAGCAAGTGGGTGAGGAATTCACCCCTCCACTTT.

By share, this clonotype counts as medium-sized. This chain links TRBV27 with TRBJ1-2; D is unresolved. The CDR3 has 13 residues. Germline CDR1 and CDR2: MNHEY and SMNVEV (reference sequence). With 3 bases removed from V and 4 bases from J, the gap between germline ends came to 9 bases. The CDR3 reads CASSFGVSYGYTF. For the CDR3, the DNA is TGTGCCAGCAGTTTTGGGGTTTCCTATGGCTACACCTTC.

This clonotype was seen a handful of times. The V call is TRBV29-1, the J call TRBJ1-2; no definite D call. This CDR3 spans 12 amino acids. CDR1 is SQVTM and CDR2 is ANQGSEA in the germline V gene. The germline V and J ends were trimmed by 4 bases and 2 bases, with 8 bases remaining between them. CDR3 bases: TGCAGCGTTGTGGCGGCAAACTATGGCTACACCTTC. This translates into CSVVAANYGYTF.

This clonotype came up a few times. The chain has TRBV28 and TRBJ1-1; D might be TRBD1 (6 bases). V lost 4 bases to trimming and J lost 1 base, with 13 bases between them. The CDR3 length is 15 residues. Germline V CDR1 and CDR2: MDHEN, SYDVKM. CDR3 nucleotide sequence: TGTGCCAGCAGTTCGCCGGGACATTCGAACACTGAAGCTTTCTTT. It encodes CASSSPGHSNTEAFF. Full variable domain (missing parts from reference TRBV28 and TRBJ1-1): DVKVTQSSRYLVKRTGEKVFLECVQDMDHENMFWYRQDPGLGLRLIYFSYDVKMKEKGDIPEGYSVSREKKERFSLILESASTNQTSMYLCASSSPGHSNTEAFFGQGTRLTVV.

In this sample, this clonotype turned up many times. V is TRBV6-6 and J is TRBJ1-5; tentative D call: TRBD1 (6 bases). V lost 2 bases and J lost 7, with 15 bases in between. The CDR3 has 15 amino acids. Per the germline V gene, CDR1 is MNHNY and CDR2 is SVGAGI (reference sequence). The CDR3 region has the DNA TGTGCCAGCAGTTACGGGAACAGGGTCGGGCAGCCCCAGCATTTT. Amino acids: CASSYGNRVGQPQHF.